Each of the 5 T cell receptor beta chains below was sequenced from the same sample in a study of T cells in Graves' hyperthyroidism and ophthalmopathy. The source material, RNA transcripts, was used to amplify TCR beta CDR3 regions. An initial round of RT-PCR targeting the TCR CDR3 relied on the HTBI primer set. A single record per CDR3 protein comes from TCRdb applying MiXCR to the multiplex PCR reads. The sample carries a few hundred thousand distinct CDR3 sequences, roughly 14% recorded once. Input material: blood. These receptors originate from a young woman with Graves' hyperthyroidism that later progressed to Graves' ophthalmopathy.

This clonotype appeared many times. The chain has TRBV3-1 and TRBJ2-3, with TRBD2 matching 7 bases. The CDR3 spans 15 residues. Germline lookup yields CDR1 LGHDT and CDR2 YNNKEL (reference sequence). J gave up 4 bases and V 3 bases, and 7 bases lay outside the gene matches. Here the CDR3 reads CASSQRRELSDTQYF. CDR3 nucleotides: TGTGCCAGCAGCCAGAGGCGGGAGCTCTCAGATACGCAGTATTTT.

At least ten counts were recorded for this clonotype. The genes are TRBV6-1 and TRBJ2-3, with 8 positions matching TRBD1. V lost 7 bases, J lost 10 bases, and 16 bases stayed unmatched. This CDR3 is 15 amino acids long. Germline lookup yields CDR1 MNHNS and CDR2 SASEGT. In nucleotides, the CDR3 is TGTGCCAGCAACGTCACCCCCCGGACAGGGAGAGCGCAGTATTTT. The encoded protein is CASNVTPRTGRAQYF.

This clonotype was detected ten times or more. This rearrangement joins TRBV6-1 to TRBJ2-1, with unresolved D. Between the trimmed V and J ends, which lost 2 bases and 10 bases, there was a span of 18 bases. The CDR3 sequence is 15 residues long. Germline CDR1 reads MNHNS; CDR2 reads SASEGT. The CDR3: CASSEIEPTGEEQFF. CDR3 nucleotide sequence: TGTGCCAGCAGTGAAATTGAACCGACCGGCGAGGAGCAGTTCTTC.

The chain recombines TRBV9 with TRBJ2-3; 9 bases map to TRBD2. Unmatched junction bases numbered 4, after V lost 0 bases and J lost 2 bases. The germline CDR1 and CDR2 sequences are SGDLS and YYNGEE. This CDR3 is built from 16 residues. The CDR3 is CASSVAPSGATDTQYF. DNA for the CDR3: TGTGCCAGCAGCGTAGCACCTAGCGGGGCCACAGATACGCAGTATTTT.

This clonotype was counted many times. The V and J genes are TRBV14 and TRBJ1-5; D ambiguous. This CDR3 spans 16 amino acids. Germline V gene data show CDR1 as SGHDN and CDR2 as FVKESK. V was cut by 4 bases and J by 0 bases, with 13 bases left in between. The CDR3 is CASSLNRLYSNQPQHF. The CDR3, as DNA: TGTGCCAGCAGCCTCAATCGACTGTATAGCAATCAGCCCCAGCATTTT.